The 28 T cell receptor beta chains in this list originate from one sample, sequenced in a study of primary melanoma T cells and metastatic recurrence. Libraries were prepared by immunoSEQ multiplex PCR; TCRdb keeps only in-frame clonotypes and omits some of them. The sample yields roughly 730 clones, about 73% seen once. The sequencing sample was made of melanoma tumor tissue. The receptors here all came from a human donor with melanoma.

The J gene is TRBJ1-1, the V gene TRBV5-1; D gene ambiguous. This CDR3 is 14 amino acids long. V lost 0 bases to trimming and J lost 0 bases, with 6 bases between them. Germline loops: CDR1 SGHRS, CDR2 YFSETQ. CDR3 nucleotides: TGCGCCAGCAGCTTGGGAGGAGTGAACACTGAAGCTTTCTTT. The encoded protein is CASSLGGVNTEAFF. The full variable domain, rest sourced from reference TRBV5-1 and TRBJ1-1, is KAGVTQTPRYLIKTRGQQVTLSCSPISGHRSVSWYQQTPGQGLQFLFEYFSETQRNKGNFPGRFSGRQFSNSRSEMNVSTLELGDSALYLCASSLGGVNTEAFFGQGTRLTVV.

The V gene is TRBV14, the J gene TRBJ2-7; D remains ambiguous. V dropped 0 bases and J dropped 6 bases, with 12 bases sitting between them. The CDR3 is 14 residues long. CDR1 is SGHDN and CDR2 is FVKESK in the germline V gene. The CDR3 loop is CASSQDSRQTEQYF. The CDR3 DNA sequence: TGTGCCAGCAGCCAAGATTCCAGACAAACCGAGCAGTACTTC.

There are a few counts of this clone. The chain employs TRBV15 and TRBJ1-4; possible D gene TRBD1, 6 bases. The CDR3 is 17 residues long. Looked up from germline, CDR1 is LNHNV and CDR2 is YYDKDF (reference sequence). The V gene lost 3 bases and the J gene lost 11 bases, with 25 bases spanning the gap. For the CDR3, the DNA is TGTGCCACCAGCAGGGAAGGGGGTAGTTTCACTGTTGAGAAACTGTTTTTT. Translated, it gives CATSREGGSFTVEKLFF.

The chain has TRBV18 and TRBJ1-1; D is perhaps TRBD1 (5 bases). This CDR3 has 13 amino acids. Germline V lookup: CDR1 KGHSH, CDR2 LQKENI. Trimming stripped 0 bases from V and 5 bases from J, with 7 bases between. CDR3: CASSPPGGTEAFF. In nucleotides, the CDR3 is TGTGCCAGCTCACCACCGGGGGGGACTGAAGCTTTCTTT. The full variable domain, completed using reference TRBV18 and TRBJ1-1, is NAGVMQNPRHLVRRRGQEARLRCSPMKGHSHVYWYRQLPEEGLKFMVYLQKENIIDESGMPKERFSAEFPKEGPSILRIQQVVRGDSAAYFCASSPPGGTEAFFGQGTRLTVV.

The chain is built from TRBV4-1 and TRBJ1-1; D unclear. Per the germline V gene, CDR1 is MGHRA and CDR2 is YSYEKL. V dropped 1 base and J dropped 7 bases, with 10 bases sitting between them. This CDR3 spans 13 amino acids. CDR3 loop: CASSQVPGREAFF. The CDR3 DNA follows: TGCGCCAGCAGCCAAGTGCCCGGACGTGAAGCTTTCTTT.

The V call is TRBV2, the J call TRBJ2-2, with D perhaps matching TRBD1 (6 bases). CDR3 length equals 15 residues. V lost 7 bases and J lost 3, with 15 bases in between. The V gene's germline CDR1 is SNHLY and CDR2 FYNNEI. CDR3 in amino acids: CASKRGGRYTGELFF. CDR3 bases: TGTGCCAGCAAAAGAGGGGGACGGTACACCGGGGAGCTGTTTTTT.

This clone was picked up a small number of times. The chain couples TRBV30 to TRBJ2-7, with 9 bases fitting TRBD2. V gave up 3 bases and J gave up 5 bases; unmatched junction bases: 8. Per the germline V gene, CDR1 is GTSNPN and CDR2 is SVGIG (reference sequence). This CDR3 has 14 residues. CDR3: CAWSRAGGTDEQYF. CDR3 nucleotides: TGTGCCTGGAGCCGGGCGGGGGGGACCGACGAGCAGTACTTC.

The chain recombines TRBV6-8 with TRBJ1-4; D perhaps matches TRBD1 (5 bases). Germline CDR1 reads MNHGY; CDR2 reads SAAAGT. The CDR3 consists of 14 residues. Trimming left V 9 bases short and J 0 bases short, with 11 bases between. As DNA, the CDR3 is TGTGCCAGGAGCAAGGGACCAACTAATGAAAAACTGTTTTTT. This translates into CARSKGPTNEKLFF.

In this sample, this clone turned up a few times. The chain uses TRBV30 and TRBJ1-1; D not certain. The CDR3 length is 12 residues. CDR1 is GTSNPN, CDR2 SVGIG, per germline (reference sequence). V dropped 0 bases and J dropped 8 bases, with 10 bases sitting between them. The DNA of the CDR3 is TGTGCCTGGAGTGTACCCTCCCCGGAAGCTTTCTTT. Translated, it gives CAWSVPSPEAFF.

The chain has TRBV6-8 and TRBJ2-3, with D perhaps matching TRBD1 (6 bases). Germline CDR1 MNHGY, CDR2 SAAAGT. The germline V and J ends were trimmed by 0 bases and 1 base, with 14 bases remaining between them. The CDR3 length is 17 residues. The CDR3 loop is CASSYSFRGWGTDTQYF. The DNA for the CDR3 is TGTGCCAGCAGTTACTCTTTTAGGGGGTGGGGCACAGATACGCAGTATTTT.

V gene TRBV11-3 combines with J gene TRBJ2-3, with D perhaps being TRBD1 or TRBD2 (5 bases each). There are 14 residues in the CDR3. The V end was cut by 4 bases, the J end by 2 bases, with 10 bases between. CDR1 is SGHNT and CDR2 is YENEEA in the germline V gene. CDR3 region: CASSSRDDTDTQYF. CDR3 nucleotides: TGTGCCAGCAGCTCACGGGACGACACAGATACGCAGTATTTT. Together with reference TRBV11-3 and TRBJ2-3, the CDR3 gives the full variable domain: EAGVVQSPRYKIIEKKQPVAFWCNPISGHNTLYWYLQNLGQGPELLIRYENEEAVDDSQLPKDRFSAERLKGVDSTLKIQPAELGDSAVYLCASSSRDDTDTQYFGPGTRLTVL.

The V call is TRBV1, the J call TRBJ2-7. TRBV1 constitutes a pseudogene. The CDR3 spans 14 residues. The CDR3 sequence is CASSGTLSSYEQYF. In DNA form, the CDR3 reads TGCGCCAGCAGCGGGACCTTGAGCTCCTACGAGCAGTACTTC.

V gene TRBV30 combines with J gene TRBJ2-1, with D perhaps matching TRBD1 or TRBD2 (7 bases each). The germline V gene encodes CDR1 GTSNPN and CDR2 SVGIG (reference sequence). This CDR3 contains 15 residues. Trimming pared 1 base from V and 7 bases from J, leaving 17 bases between. The CDR3 region has the DNA TGTGCCTGGAGTGAGGGGCAGGGGGGGAAAAATGAGCAGTTCTTC. Translated: CAWSEGQGGKNEQFF.

This chain links TRBV2 with TRBJ2-3, with TRBD2 matching 7 bases. This CDR3 has 14 amino acids. Germline V gene sequence: CDR1 SNHLY, CDR2 FYNNEI. V gave up 7 bases and J gave up 2 bases; unmatched junction bases: 6. The CDR3 bases are TGTGCCAGCAATAAGCTAGCGGTCACAGATACGCAGTATTTT. It encodes CASNKLAVTDTQYF.

The chain employs TRBV1 and TRBJ2-7. TRBV1 represents a pseudogene. The CDR3 runs to 16 residues. The DNA of the CDR3 is TGCGCCAGCAGCCAATCTTCCCAAGACCTCGCCTACGAGCAGTACTTC. Protein sequence: CASSQSSQDLAYEQYF.

This clone was picked up one time. V is TRBV28 and J is TRBJ2-4; 8 bases are a match to TRBD1. Germline CDR1 and CDR2: MDHEN and SYDVKM. Unmatched junction bases numbered 6, after V lost 6 bases and J lost 8 bases. The CDR3 totals 13 residues. The CDR3 reads CASSKTGVDIQYF. CDR3 nucleotide sequence: TGTGCCAGCAGCAAGACAGGGGTAGACATTCAGTACTTC.

This clone was detected a few times. The V gene is TRBV6-8, the J gene TRBJ2-2, with D possibly TRBD1 on 6 matching bases. Trimming stripped 10 bases from V and 4 bases from J, with 13 bases between. This CDR3 region has 13 residues. Per germline, CDR1 MNHGY and CDR2 SAAAGT. The CDR3 DNA reads as TGTGCCACCGGGGACAATGGCACCGGGGAGCTGTTTTTT. It is translated as CATGDNGTGELFF.

Remarks on this clone: One end of the junction varies from germline; a read error may be responsible. The chain recombines TRBV28 with TRBJ1-2; D not resolved. CDR3 length equals 14 residues. Germline assignment: CDR1 MDHEN and CDR2 SYDVKM. This CDR3 reads CTSSSGFVMGGYTF. The CDR3 nucleotides are TGTACCAGCAGTTCAGGATTCGTTATGGGAGGCTACACCTTC.

As DNA, the CDR3 is TGCGCCAGCAGCTTGACGAGGGACACCTACGAGCAGTACTTC. Protein product: CASSLTRDTYEQYF. This sequence joins TRBV5-1 and TRBJ2-7, with D perhaps matching TRBD1 (6 bases). V lost 1 base to trimming and J lost 2 bases, with 10 bases between them. CDR1 and CDR2 from the germline V gene are SGHRS and YFSETQ. This CDR3 has 14 amino acids.

The chain combines TRBV7-5 with TRBJ2-7; TRBD1 was called by the table and not checked on the DNA. TRBV7-5 is labeled a pseudogene. CDR3 length: 16 amino acids. CDR3 sequence: CASGQHSTATVYEQYF. CDR3 DNA: TGTGCCAGCGGTCAGCACAGCACAGCAACCGTCTACGAGCAGTACTTC.

The rearrangement links TRBV5-1 to TRBJ2-7; 12 nucleotides line up with TRBD2. The CDR3 extends over 15 amino acids. From germline, CDR1 is SGHRS and CDR2 YFSETQ. Trimming cost V 3 bases and J 1 base; bases outside gene matches: 2. This CDR3 is CASSSGLAGSYEQYF. Here the CDR3 DNA reads TGCGCCAGCAGCTCCGGACTAGCGGGGTCCTACGAGCAGTACTTC.

The chain employs TRBV15 and TRBJ2-1; no firm D call. Trimming shortened V by 3 bases and J by 2 bases, and 11 bases separated the two germline ends. The CDR3 totals 15 residues. Germline CDR1 reads LNHNV; CDR2 reads YYDKDF (reference sequence). The CDR3 spells CATSRVSEPYNEQFF. Here the CDR3 DNA reads TGTGCCACCAGCAGGGTTAGTGAGCCCTACAATGAGCAGTTCTTC.

The chain is built from TRBV23-1 and TRBJ2-1, with 7 bases lining up with TRBD1. TRBV23-1 is noted as an ORF with a role that remains uncertain. The CDR3 spans 15 residues. Trimming cost V 6 bases and J 7 bases; bases outside gene matches: 12. The CDR3 region is CASSLQGSRGNEQFF. The CDR3 nucleotides read TGCGCCAGCAGCTTACAGGGATCCAGGGGGAATGAGCAGTTCTTC.

A single count supports this clone. The gene calls are TRBV6-8 and TRBJ2-2; either TRBD1 or TRBD2 may supply D (5 bases each). Germline CDR1 and CDR2: MNHGY and SAAAGT. The length of the CDR3 is 18 residues. V lost 5 bases and J lost 6, with 25 bases in between. CDR3 DNA: TGTGCCAGCAGTCAATACGGCCAGGGCAGGGACCCCGCCGGGGAGCTGTTTTTT. Translating it yields CASSQYGQGRDPAGELFF.

The chain joins TRBV7-5 to TRBJ1-1. TRBV7-5 counts as a pseudogene. This CDR3 has 14 amino acids. In nucleotides, the CDR3 is TGTGCCAGCAGCCTGCAACGGATGAACACTGAAGCTTTCTTT. Translation: CASSLQRMNTEAFF.

The genes are TRBV6-8 and TRBJ2-5; possible D gene TRBD1, 5 bases. Between the trimmed V and J ends, which lost 6 bases and 1 base, there was a span of 9 bases. The CDR3 has 13 amino acids. CDR1 is MNHGY and CDR2 is SAAAGT in the germline V gene. The chain's CDR3 is CASRTDLQETQYF. The DNA of the CDR3 is TGTGCCAGCAGGACAGATCTCCAAGAGACCCAGTACTTC.

The CDR3 is CASSERGGGAVSSTDTQYF. CDR3 in DNA: TGCGCCAGCAGTGAGCGCGGCGGGGGGGCCGTCTCTAGCACAGATACGCAGTATTTT. This chain uses TRBV10-2 with TRBJ2-3; 9 nucleotides line up with TRBD2. V lost 2 bases to trimming and J lost 0 bases; unmatched junction nucleotides: 12. CDR1 and CDR2 (germline): WSHSY, SAAADI. The CDR3 loop spans 19 amino acids.

The J gene is TRBJ1-1, the V gene TRBV18, with no clear D. CDR1 and CDR2 from the germline V gene are KGHSH and LQKENI. V was trimmed by 3 bases and J by 4 bases, leaving 15 bases between them. There are 15 residues in the CDR3. CDR3 nucleotides: TGTGCCAGCTCACCTGAAGACCGACGGACCACTGAAGCTTTCTTT. Translated, it gives CASSPEDRRTTEAFF. The full variable domain, completed using reference TRBV18 and TRBJ1-1, is NAGVMQNPRHLVRRRGQEARLRCSPMKGHSHVYWYRQLPEEGLKFMVYLQKENIIDESGMPKERFSAEFPKEGPSILRIQQVVRGDSAAYFCASSPEDRRTTEAFFGQGTRLTVV.